The 21 T cell receptor beta chains in this list originate from one sample, sequenced in a study of blood T cell repertoires in acute mononucleosis. Study-wide results and limits: Public beta motifs plus an AV5-AJ31 alpha motif appeared to drive GLC-BM selection.

Time point denoted: acute infectious mononucleosis, at clinical presentation within 2 weeks of symptom onset (visit 1). Here immunoSEQ multiplex PCR was the method, and the copy in TCRdb shows in-frame clones only, minus some. The top ten clones hold 50% to 55% of a sample with some 1,400 clones, 25% to 30% of them seen once. Sequenced here: EBV GLC epitope tetramer+ CD8+ T cells sorted from PBMCs, sampled during acute infectious mononucleosis. Subset denoted: CD8 T cells binding tetramer with EBV BMLF1 280-288 peptide (GLC-BM). The receptors come from a woman between 18 and 30 years old with infectious mononucleosis caused by EBV.

The gene calls are TRBV14 and TRBJ2-1, with 10 nucleotides matching TRBD2. This CDR3 is 17 amino acids long. CDR1 and CDR2 from the germline V gene are SGHDN and FVKESK. Trimming cost V 4 bases and J 4 bases; bases outside gene matches: 10. The CDR3 protein is CASSLRLAGPLYNEQFF. The DNA of the CDR3 is TGTGCCAGCAGCCTCCGACTAGCGGGCCCGCTTTACAATGAGCAGTTCTTC. Complete variable domain (other parts from reference TRBV14 and TRBJ2-1): EAGVTQFPSHSVIEKGQTVTLRCDPISGHDNLYWYRRVMGKEIKFLLHFVKESKQDESGMPNNRFLAERTGGTYSTLKVQPAELEDSGVYFCASSLRLAGPLYNEQFFGPGTRLTVL.

This clone was counted at least ten times. The same CDR3 is also encoded by other DNA sequences in this sample. The rearrangement joins TRBV5-5 to TRBJ2-1; D gene uncertain. V lost 4 bases and J 8 bases, leaving 13 bases between the germline ends. This CDR3 is built from 13 residues. Germline V gene lookup returns CDR1 SGHKS and CDR2 YYEKEE (reference sequence). The CDR3 DNA reads TGTGCCAGCAGCGTAGCAGGTGGGGATGAGCAGTTCTTC. It yields the protein CASSVAGGDEQFF.

The rearrangement uses TRBV14 and TRBJ2-4; tentative D call: TRBD2 (5 bases). CDR1 and CDR2 (germline): SGHDN, FVKESK. The CDR3 is made up of 13 amino acids. The V end lost 3 bases, the J end lost 9 bases, and 12 bases lay between the germline ends. The CDR3 nucleotides read TGTGCCAGCAGCCAGTCTCGCGGGTGCATTCAGTACTTC. Translated: CASSQSRGCIQYF.

In the case of this clone: A far larger clone is just one base off, so this is likely a read error. Other DNA sequences in this specimen translate into the identical CDR3. The genes are TRBV27 and TRBJ2-7; D remains unclear. This CDR3 region has 13 residues. In germline, CDR1 is MNHEY, CDR2 SMNVEV (reference sequence). Here the CDR3 reads CASSLGPAYEQYF. The CDR3 DNA follows: TGTGCGAGCAGTTTAGGGCCCGCCTACGAGCAGTACTTC.

This clone turned up a few times. The chain joins TRBV5-1 to TRBJ2-7; unclear D gene. Between the trimmed V and J ends, which lost 0 bases and 7 bases, there was a span of 14 bases. This CDR3 comprises 14 residues. CDR1 SGHRS and CDR2 YFSETQ come from the germline V gene. Here the CDR3 DNA reads TGCGCCAGCAGCTTGGCCAAGGGTGCGGAGGAGCAGTACTTC. Protein sequence: CASSLAKGAEEQYF.

This clone was counted once. A far bigger clonotype differs at one base, so this is likely a read error. The rearrangement joins TRBV2 to TRBJ2-1; the match to TRBD2 covers 7 bases. Per germline, CDR1 SNHLY and CDR2 FYNNEI. The CDR3 consists of 15 residues. The trim removed 7 bases at V and 6 bases at J, leaving 12 bases unmatched. The CDR3 sequence: CASTDGTILLNEQFF. CDR3 sequence (DNA): TGTGCCAGCACCGACGGGACTATTCTCCTCAATGAGCAGTTCTTC.

This clone showed up many times. This probably arose from a read error, given a far larger clone one base away. This specimen includes other DNA sequences encoding the same CDR3. The gene calls are TRBV9 and TRBJ2-1, with 8 bases matching TRBD2. The length of the CDR3 is 13 residues. CDR1 and CDR2 (germline): SGDLS, YYNGEE. Trimming at V came to 3 bases and at J to 8 bases, leaving 4 bases not matched to a gene. In nucleotides, the CDR3 is TGTGCCAGCAGCGGAGCCGGGGGGGATGAGCAGTTCTTC. Its translation: CASSGAGGDEQFF.

This clone was detected a few times. The CDR3 region is CASSVGGWDEQFF. DNA of the CDR3: TGTGCCAGCAGCGTAGGAGGTTGGGATGAGCAGTTCTTC. The V call is TRBV9, the J call TRBJ2-1; D is ambiguous. The V and J ends lost 0 bases and 8 bases respectively, with 9 bases between them. The CDR3 covers 13 residues. Germline V gene lookup returns CDR1 SGDLS and CDR2 YYNGEE.

Turning to this clone: Given a far larger clone just one base away, this is likely a sequencing read error. This chain links TRBV14 with TRBJ2-7; possible D gene TRBD2, 5 bases. The CDR3 has 14 residues. Germline loops: CDR1 SGHDN, CDR2 FVKESK. CDR3 in DNA: TGTGCCAGCATCCAATCGGGGTCTGTCTACGAGCAGTACTTC. This encodes CASIQSGSVYEQYF.

This clone was counted between two and nine times. Only one base separates this from a far larger clonotype, so it likely reflects a read error. V and J are TRBV6-1 and TRBJ2-1; no clear D gene. The CDR3 loop spans 13 amino acids. In germline, CDR1 is MNHNS, CDR2 SASEGT. The V end was cut by 10 bases, the J end by 8 bases, with 18 bases between. In DNA form, the CDR3 reads TGTGCCATCAGCGTAGCTGGAGAGGATGAGCAGTTCTTC. This sequence encodes CAISVAGEDEQFF.

The rearrangement links TRBV27 to TRBJ2-1; the match to TRBD2 covers 9 bases. Germline CDR1 is MNHEY and CDR2 is SMNVEV (reference sequence). The trim removed 3 bases at V and 7 bases at J, leaving 7 bases unmatched. The CDR3 loop spans 15 amino acids. CDR3 amino acids: CASSFLPSGVNEQFF. CDR3 DNA: TGTGCCAGCAGTTTTCTTCCTAGCGGGGTGAATGAGCAGTTCTTC.

Within the sample, this clone is medium-sized. The chain has TRBV4-1 and TRBJ1-1; D perhaps matches TRBD1 (5 bases). With 1 base removed from V and 4 bases from J, the gap between germline ends came to 10 bases. From germline, CDR1 is MGHRA and CDR2 YSYEKL. The CDR3 loop spans 14 amino acids. The CDR3 DNA reads as TGCGCCAGCAGCCAAGGCGGTAGGGGCACTGAAGCTTTCTTT. It specifies CASSQGGRGTEAFF.

This clone was seen a handful of times. One end of the junction is discordant with germline, which a read error may explain. This CDR3 is also generated by other DNA sequences in the sample. The rearrangement uses TRBV9 and TRBJ2-1; no firm D call. Per germline, CDR1 SGDLS and CDR2 YYNGEE. There are 13 residues in the CDR3. The CDR3 DNA follows: TGTGCCAGCAGCGTAGCTGGTGGGGATGAGCTGTTCTTC. Encoded protein: CASSVAGGDELFF. The full variable domain, its missing parts supplied by reference TRBV9 and TRBJ2-1, is DSGVTQTPKHLITATGQRVTLRCSPRSGDLSVYWYQQSLDQGLQFLIQYYNGEERAKGNILERFSAQQFPDLHSELNLSSLELGDSALYFCASSVAGGDELFFGPGTRLTVL.

Within the sample, this clone is medium-sized. Other DNA variants within this sample encode the same CDR3. The genes are TRBV7-9 and TRBJ2-2; D might be TRBD1 or TRBD2, each matching 5 bases. Looked up from germline, CDR1 is SEHNR and CDR2 is FQNEAQ (reference sequence). The ends were cut back, 11 bases at V and 0 bases at J, with 10 bases in the middle. CDR3 length equals 13 residues. The CDR3 reads CALRGANTGELFF. The CDR3 nucleotides are TGTGCCCTGAGGGGAGCGAACACCGGGGAGCTGTTTTTT.

This clone occurred many times. The chain joins TRBV21-1 to TRBJ2-7; TRBD2 is the table's D call, not checked against the DNA. TRBV21-1 is a listed pseudogene. The CDR3 spans 13 residues. CDR3 protein: CASSKVTGYEQYF. In DNA, the CDR3 is TGTGCCAGCAGCAAAGTAACGGGCTACGAGCAGTACTTC.

As regards this clone: It is likely a read error: a sequence one base away is far more abundant. The rearrangement links TRBV29-1 to TRBJ2-4, with 11 nucleotides matching TRBD2. This CDR3 spans 15 amino acids. V gave up 6 bases and J gave up 13 bases; unmatched junction bases: 17. CDR1 is SQVTM and CDR2 is ANQGSEA in the germline V gene. The CDR3: CSVETSGTIYNEQYF. The CDR3 DNA reads as TGCAGCGTAGAGACTAGCGGGACAATATACAATGAGCAGTACTTC. The complete variable domain, with remaining parts taken from reference TRBV29-1 and TRBJ2-4, reads SAVISQKPSRDICQRGTSLTIQCQVDSQVTMMFWYRQQPGQSLTLIATANQGSEATYESGFVIDKFPISRPNLTFSTLTVSNMSPEDSSIYLCSVETSGTIYNEQYFGAGTRLSVL.

This clone appeared a few times. A far larger clone lies a single base away; this is likely a read error. Other DNA sequences of this sample code for an identical CDR3. The chain couples TRBV9 to TRBJ2-4; D perhaps matches TRBD2 (6 bases). Per the germline V gene, CDR1 is SGDLS and CDR2 is YYNGEE. The CDR3 is made up of 13 amino acids. Trimming removed 0 bases at V and 13 bases at J, with 14 bases between. CDR3 sequence reads: CASSVAGGDEQYF. The CDR3 DNA sequence: TGTGCCAGCAGCGTAGCTGGAGGGGATGAGCAGTACTTC.

In this sample, this clone turned up many times. This chain uses TRBV9 with TRBJ2-1; 7 bases line up with TRBD2. CDR3 length: 13 residues. Trimming cost V 4 bases and J 5 bases; bases outside gene matches: 3. Germline assignment: CDR1 SGDLS and CDR2 YYNGEE. CDR3 in amino acids: CASSWRENNEQFF. CDR3 coding DNA: TGTGCCAGCAGCTGGCGGGAGAACAATGAGCAGTTCTTC.

Note on this clone: At one end the junction does not follow the germline gene, possibly because of a read error. V is TRBV7-2 and J is TRBJ2-7; tentatively, D is TRBD1 (6 bases). Germline V gives CDR1 SGHTA, CDR2 FQGNSA. This CDR3 is 15 amino acids long. The CDR3 region has the DNA TGTGCCAGCAACCTGGGACATATCCTGCCGGGCGAGCTGTACTTC. This codes for CASNLGHILPGELYF.

J is TRBJ2-1 and V is TRBV5-6, with 8 bases lining up with TRBD2. Germline V gene data show CDR1 as SGHDT and CDR2 as YYEEEE. This CDR3 spans 15 amino acids. The V segment lost 4 bases and the J segment 8 bases; nucleotides outside the gene matches: 11. CDR3 in DNA: TGTGCCAGCAGCCCGACCAGCGGGAGTGTCTATGAGCAGTTCTTC. This translates into CASSPTSGSVYEQFF.

At least ten counts were recorded for this clone. The chain couples TRBV7-3 to TRBJ2-1; D possibly corresponds to TRBD1 (6 bases). CDR1 is SGHTA and CDR2 is FQGTGA in the germline V gene. The CDR3 contains 13 residues. Trimming stripped 8 bases from V and 7 bases from J, with 15 bases between. CDR3 region: CASEAPQGNEQFF. CDR3 DNA sequence: TGTGCCAGCGAAGCTCCACAGGGTAATGAGCAGTTCTTC.